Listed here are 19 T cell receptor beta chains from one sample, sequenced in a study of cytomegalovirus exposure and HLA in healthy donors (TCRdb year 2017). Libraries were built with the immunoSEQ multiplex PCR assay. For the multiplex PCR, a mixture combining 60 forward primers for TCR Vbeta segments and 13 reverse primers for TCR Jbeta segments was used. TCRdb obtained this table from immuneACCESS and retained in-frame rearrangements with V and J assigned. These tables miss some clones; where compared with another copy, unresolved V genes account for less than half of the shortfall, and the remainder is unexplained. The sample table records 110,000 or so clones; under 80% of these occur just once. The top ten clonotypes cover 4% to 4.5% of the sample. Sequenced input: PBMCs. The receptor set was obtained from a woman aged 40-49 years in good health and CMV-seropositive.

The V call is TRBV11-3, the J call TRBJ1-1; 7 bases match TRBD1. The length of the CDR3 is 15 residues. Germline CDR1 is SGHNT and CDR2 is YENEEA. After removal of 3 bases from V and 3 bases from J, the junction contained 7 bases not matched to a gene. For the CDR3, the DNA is TGTGCCAGCAGCTTTTCAACAGGGGCGGACACTGAAGCTTTCTTT. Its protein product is CASSFSTGADTEAFF. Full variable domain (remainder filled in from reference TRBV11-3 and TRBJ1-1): EAGVVQSPRYKIIEKKQPVAFWCNPISGHNTLYWYLQNLGQGPELLIRYENEEAVDDSQLPKDRFSAERLKGVDSTLKIQPAELGDSAVYLCASSFSTGADTEAFFGQGTRLTVV.

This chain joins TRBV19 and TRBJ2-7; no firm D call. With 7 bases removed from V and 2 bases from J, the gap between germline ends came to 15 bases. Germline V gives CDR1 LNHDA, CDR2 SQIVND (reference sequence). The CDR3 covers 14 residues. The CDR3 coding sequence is TGTGCCAGTAAACCCGCCTCAACAACCTACGAGCAGTACTTC. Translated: CASKPASTTYEQYF.

CDR3 DNA sequence: TGCGCCAGCAGCTTGCCCCAAAACACTGAAGCTTTCTTT. Its translation: CASSLPQNTEAFF. This rearrangement joins TRBV5-1 to TRBJ1-1; D is ambiguous. V dropped 1 base and J dropped 2 bases, with 6 bases sitting between them. The CDR3 extends over 13 amino acids. Per germline, CDR1 SGHRS and CDR2 YFSETQ.

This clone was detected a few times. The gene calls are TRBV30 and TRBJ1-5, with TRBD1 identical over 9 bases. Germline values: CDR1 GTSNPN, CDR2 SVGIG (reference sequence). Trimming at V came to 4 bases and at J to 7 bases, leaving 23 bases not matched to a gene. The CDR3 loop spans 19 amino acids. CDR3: CAWTSHGSGQTGGLQPQHF. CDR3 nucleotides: TGTGCCTGGACCTCGCATGGGTCCGGTCAAACAGGGGGCTTGCAGCCCCAGCATTTT.

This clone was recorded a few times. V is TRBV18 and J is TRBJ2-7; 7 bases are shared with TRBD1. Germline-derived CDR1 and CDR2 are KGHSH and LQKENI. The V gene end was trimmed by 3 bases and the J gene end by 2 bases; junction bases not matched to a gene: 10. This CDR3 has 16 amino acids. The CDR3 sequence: CASSPFSGQPTYEQYF. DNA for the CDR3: TGTGCCAGCTCACCTTTCTCGGGACAGCCTACCTACGAGCAGTACTTC.

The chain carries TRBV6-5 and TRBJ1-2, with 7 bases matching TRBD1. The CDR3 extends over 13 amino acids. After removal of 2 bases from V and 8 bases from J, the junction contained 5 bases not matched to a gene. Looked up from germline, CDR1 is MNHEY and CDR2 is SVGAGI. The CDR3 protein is CASSYTNRGGYTF. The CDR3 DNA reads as TGTGCCAGCAGTTACACAAACAGGGGCGGCTACACCTTC.

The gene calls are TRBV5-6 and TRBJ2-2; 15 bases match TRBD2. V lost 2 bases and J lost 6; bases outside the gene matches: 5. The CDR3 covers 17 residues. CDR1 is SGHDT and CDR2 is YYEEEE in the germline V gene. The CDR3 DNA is TGTGCCAGCAGCTTCAGAGGACTAGCGGGGGGGCCCGGGGAGCTGTTTTTT. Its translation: CASSFRGLAGGPGELFF.

The CDR3 nucleotides are TGTGCCAGCAGTTGGACTAGCGGGGGAGGGGGGAAGGCAGATACGCAGTATTTT. Translating it yields CASSWTSGGGGKADTQYF. J is TRBJ2-3 and V is TRBV2, with 13 bases fitting TRBD2. Losses at the gene ends were 5 bases for V and 4 bases for J; bases not matched to a gene: 12. The CDR3 sequence is 18 residues long. Germline loops: CDR1 SNHLY, CDR2 FYNNEI.

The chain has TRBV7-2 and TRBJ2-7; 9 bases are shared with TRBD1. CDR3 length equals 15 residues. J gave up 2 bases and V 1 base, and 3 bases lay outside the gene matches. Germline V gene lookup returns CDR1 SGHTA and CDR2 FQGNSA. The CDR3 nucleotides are TGTGCCAGCAGCTTAGAGGGACAGGGACCCTACGAGCAGTACTTC. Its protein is CASSLEGQGPYEQYF. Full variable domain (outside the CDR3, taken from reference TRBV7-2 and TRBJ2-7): GAGVSQSPSNKVTEKGKDVELRCDPISGHTALYWYRQSLGQGLEFLIYFQGNSAPDKSGLPSDRFSAERTGGSVSTLTIQRTQQEDSAVYLCASSLEGQGPYEQYFGPGTRLTVT.

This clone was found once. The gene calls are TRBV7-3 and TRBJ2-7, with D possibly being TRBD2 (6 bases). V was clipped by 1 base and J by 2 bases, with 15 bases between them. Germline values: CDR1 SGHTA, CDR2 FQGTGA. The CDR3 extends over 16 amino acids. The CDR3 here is CASSLMGTPLAYEQYF. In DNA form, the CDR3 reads TGTGCCAGCAGCTTAATGGGGACTCCCCTAGCCTACGAGCAGTACTTC.

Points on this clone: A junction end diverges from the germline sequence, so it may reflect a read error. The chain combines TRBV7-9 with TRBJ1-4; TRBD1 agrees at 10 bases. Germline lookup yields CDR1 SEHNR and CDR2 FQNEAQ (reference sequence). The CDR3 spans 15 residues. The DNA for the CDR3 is TGTGCCAGCAGCCCGCGGACAGGGGGAGGTGAAAAACTGCTTTTT. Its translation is CASSPRTGGGEKLLF.

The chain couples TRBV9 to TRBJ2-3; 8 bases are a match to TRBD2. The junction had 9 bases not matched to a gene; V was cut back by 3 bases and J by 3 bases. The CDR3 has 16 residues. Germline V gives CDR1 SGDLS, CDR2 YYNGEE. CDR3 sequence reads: CASSGRGLGRTDTQYF. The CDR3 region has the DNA TGTGCCAGCAGCGGCCGGGGACTAGGCCGGACAGATACGCAGTATTTT.

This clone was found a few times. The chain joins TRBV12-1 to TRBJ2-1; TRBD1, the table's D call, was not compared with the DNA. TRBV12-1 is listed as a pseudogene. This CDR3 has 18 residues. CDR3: CASSFVFSGTNSYNEQFF. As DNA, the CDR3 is TGTGCCAGCAGCTTTGTCTTCTCCGGGACAAACTCCTACAATGAGCAGTTCTTC.

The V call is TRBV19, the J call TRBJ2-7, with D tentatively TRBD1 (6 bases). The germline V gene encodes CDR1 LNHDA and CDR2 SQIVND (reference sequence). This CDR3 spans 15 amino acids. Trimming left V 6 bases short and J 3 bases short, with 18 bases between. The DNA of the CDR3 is TGTGCCAGTAGCCAAGGTGGGGGCCCCTACTACGAGCAGTACTTC. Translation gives CASSQGGGPYYEQYF.

The CDR3 protein is CASSLGAGQFYGYTF. The DNA of the CDR3 is TGTGCCAGCAGCTTGGGGGCCGGACAGTTCTATGGCTACACCTTC. The chain employs TRBV5-6 and TRBJ1-2; D perhaps matches TRBD1 (6 bases). The germline gives CDR1 SGHDT, CDR2 YYEEEE. The CDR3 spans 15 residues. The V end lost 0 bases, the J end lost 4 bases, and 13 bases lay between the germline ends.

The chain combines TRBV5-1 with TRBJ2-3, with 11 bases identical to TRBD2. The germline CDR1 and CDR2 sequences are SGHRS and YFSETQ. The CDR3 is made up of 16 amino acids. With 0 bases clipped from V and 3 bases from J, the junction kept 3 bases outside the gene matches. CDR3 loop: CASSLATSGRTDTQYF. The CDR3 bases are TGCGCCAGCAGCTTGGCTACTAGCGGGAGAACAGATACGCAGTATTTT.

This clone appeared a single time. CDR3 residues: CASSVRGHPAGNTIYF. Here the CDR3 DNA reads TGTGCCAGCAGCGTCCGAGGCCACCCAGCTGGAAACACCATATATTTT. This chain uses TRBV9 with TRBJ1-3; D is ambiguous. Germline V CDR1 and CDR2: SGDLS, YYNGEE. V was shortened by 2 bases and J by 2 bases, with 14 bases between the two germline ends. This CDR3 spans 16 amino acids.

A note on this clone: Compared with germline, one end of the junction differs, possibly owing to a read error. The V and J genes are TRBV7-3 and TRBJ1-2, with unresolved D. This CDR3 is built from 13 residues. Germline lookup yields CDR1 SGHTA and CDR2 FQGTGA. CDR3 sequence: CAGSTAGFNGYTF. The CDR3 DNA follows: TGTGCCGGCAGCACAGCGGGGTTCAATGGCTACACCTTC.

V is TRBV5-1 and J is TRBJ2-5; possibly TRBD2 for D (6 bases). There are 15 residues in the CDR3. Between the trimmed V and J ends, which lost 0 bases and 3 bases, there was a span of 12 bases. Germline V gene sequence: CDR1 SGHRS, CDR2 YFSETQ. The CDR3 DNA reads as TGCGCCAGCAGCTTGGGGGACTGGGGGGAAGAGACCCAGTACTTC. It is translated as CASSLGDWGEETQYF.